The 2 T cell receptor beta chains below come from one sample, sequenced in a study of CD8+ T cells in alopecia areata. Treatment: oral pan-JAK inhibitor, 5-10 mg twice daily. Once RNA had been extracted, it was reverse transcribed into cDNA to act as the sequencing template. Generated by immunoSEQ multiplex PCR, the TCRdb table keeps only in-frame clones and is missing some. The data contain 95,000 to 120,000 clones, less than 60% of them singletons. The sample in question was CD4+ T cells sorted from blood, obtained at week 24, from a patient treated with tofacitinib. The source of these receptors is a human donor with alopecia areata.

On this clone: The sample holds other DNA sequences that translate to the same CDR3. The chain recombines TRBV7-2 with TRBJ1-1; D gene ambiguous. The V gene lost 5 bases and the J gene lost 5 bases, with 15 bases spanning the gap. The CDR3 is made up of 14 amino acids. Germline V lookup: CDR1 SGHTA, CDR2 FQGNSA. The CDR3 region is CASSPQGRRTEAFF. In DNA, the CDR3 is TGTGCCAGCAGCCCACAAGGTCGAAGGACTGAAGCTTTCTTT.

CDR3 sequence reads: CASSLAGTQSPLHF. CDR3 nucleotide sequence: TGTGCCAGCAGCTTAGCCGGGACGCAGTCACCCCTCCACTTT. The chain links TRBV7-2 to TRBJ1-6, with D possibly matching TRBD1 (5 bases). Germline CDR1 and CDR2: SGHTA and FQGNSA. The CDR3 extends over 14 amino acids. Trimming stripped 0 bases from V and 10 bases from J, with 10 bases between.